This T cell receptor beta chain was identified during a study of shared T cell receptors in the human thymus. Only in-frame clones appear in the TCRdb table, and some are missing; sequencing was by immunoSEQ multiplex PCR. Among about 660,000 clones listed, 70% to 90% were seen once. CDR1 is DFQATT, CDR2 SNEGSKA, per germline (reference sequence). Trimming took 3 bases from V and 9 from J; bases not matched to a gene: 5. The CDR3 consists of 11 residues. The same data also went into a second study, on human thymus T cells. That report notes: Donation came from healthy Finnish infants having corrective surgery for congenital heart defects. It was from resections taken during corrective heart surgery that the thymus tissue came. An apparent bias in V and J gene usage was seen in thymic and blood repertoires. Thymic repertoires from unrelated individuals overlapped highly, related research reported.

The sequencing input was thymocytes. This clonotype was obtained from a boy younger than two with a congenital heart defect. The chain is built from TRBV20-1 and TRBJ2-7; TRBD2 matches at 7 bases. The CDR3 here is CSASPGLRQYF. Here the CDR3 DNA reads TGCAGTGCTAGTCCGGGACTAAGGCAGTACTTC.